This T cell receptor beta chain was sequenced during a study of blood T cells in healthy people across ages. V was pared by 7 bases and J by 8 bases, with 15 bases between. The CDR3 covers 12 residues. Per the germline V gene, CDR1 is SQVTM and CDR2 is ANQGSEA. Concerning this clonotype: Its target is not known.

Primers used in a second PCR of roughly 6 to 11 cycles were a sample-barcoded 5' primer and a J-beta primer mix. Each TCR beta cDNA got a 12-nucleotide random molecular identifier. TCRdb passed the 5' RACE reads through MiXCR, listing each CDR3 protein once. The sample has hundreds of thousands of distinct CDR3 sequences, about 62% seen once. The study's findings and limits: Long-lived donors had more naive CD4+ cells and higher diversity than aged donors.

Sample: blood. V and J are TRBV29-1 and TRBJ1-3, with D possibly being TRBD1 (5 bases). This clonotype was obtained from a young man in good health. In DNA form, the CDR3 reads TGCAGCGCCCGGGACCCCCGCGACACCATATATTTT. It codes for CSARDPRDTIYF.